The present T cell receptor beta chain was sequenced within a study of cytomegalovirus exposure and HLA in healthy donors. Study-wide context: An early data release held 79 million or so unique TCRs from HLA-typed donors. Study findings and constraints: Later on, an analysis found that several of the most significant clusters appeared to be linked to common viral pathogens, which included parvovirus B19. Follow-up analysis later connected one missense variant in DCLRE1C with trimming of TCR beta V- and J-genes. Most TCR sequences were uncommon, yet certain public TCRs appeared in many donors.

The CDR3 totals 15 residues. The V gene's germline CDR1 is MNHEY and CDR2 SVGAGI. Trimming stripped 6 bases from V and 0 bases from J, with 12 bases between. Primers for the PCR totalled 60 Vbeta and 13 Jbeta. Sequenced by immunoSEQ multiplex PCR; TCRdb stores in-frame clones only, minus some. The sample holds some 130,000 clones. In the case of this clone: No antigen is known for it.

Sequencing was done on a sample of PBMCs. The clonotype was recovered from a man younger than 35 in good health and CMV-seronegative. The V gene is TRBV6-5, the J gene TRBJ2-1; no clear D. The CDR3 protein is CASRTTAYSYNEQFF. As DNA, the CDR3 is TGTGCCAGCAGGACAACAGCTTACTCCTACAATGAGCAGTTCTTC.